This T cell receptor beta chain was identified in a study of molecular identifiers for immune sequencing clone quantification. The study, taken as a whole, reports: Reportedly, one cell's Jurkat TCR RNA was detected within one million naive CD8 cells. Shared barcodes on identical TCR molecules could underestimate the sizes of highly expanded clones.

In preparing bulk TCR libraries, previously described methods and listed TCR primers were used. TCRdb analysed the PCR reads with MiXCR anew, one entry per CDR3 protein. The sample lists approximately 500,000 distinct CDR3 sequences, about 21% occurring once. On this clonotype: As yet, its antigen is unknown.

This CDR3 is 12 amino acids long. Germline CDR1 is SGDLS and CDR2 is YYNGEE. Trimming cost V 0 bases and J 9 bases, with 9 bases left between them. The sequence was obtained from a human donor in good health. Some libraries in this study had Jurkat cell RNA spiked in. The sample comprised naive CD8+ T cells from blood, with Jurkat cell RNA spiked in. Subset in this sample: FACS-sorted CD8+CD4-CCR7+CD45RA+ naive T cells. The gene calls are TRBV9 and TRBJ1-1; D may be TRBD1 (5 bases). The CDR3 loop reads CASSVVGDQAFF. The CDR3 DNA is TGTGCCAGCAGCGTAGTGGGGGATCAAGCTTTCTTT.